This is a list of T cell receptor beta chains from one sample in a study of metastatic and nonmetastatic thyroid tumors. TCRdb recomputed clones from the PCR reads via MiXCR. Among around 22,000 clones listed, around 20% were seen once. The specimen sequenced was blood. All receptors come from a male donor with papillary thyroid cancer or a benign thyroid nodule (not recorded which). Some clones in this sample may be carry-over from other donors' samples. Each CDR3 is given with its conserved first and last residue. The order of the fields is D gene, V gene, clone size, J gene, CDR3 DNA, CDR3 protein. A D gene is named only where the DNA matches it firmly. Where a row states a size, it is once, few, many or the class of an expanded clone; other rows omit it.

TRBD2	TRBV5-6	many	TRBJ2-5	TGTGCCAGCAGCTTCAGCGGGGGAGAGACCCAGTACTTC	CASSFSGGETQYF
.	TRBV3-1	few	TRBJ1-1	TGTGCCAGCAGCCAAGGATTGAGGGTGACGACTGAAGCTTTCTTT	CASSQGLRVTTEAFF
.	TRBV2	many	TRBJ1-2	TGTGCCAGCAGTCCGGACCCCCCATATGGCTACACCTTC	CASSPDPPYGYTF
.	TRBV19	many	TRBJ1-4	TGTGCCAGTAGTGACCGCGGACTTAATGAAAAACTGTTTTTT	CASSDRGLNEKLFF
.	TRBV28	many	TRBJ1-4	TGTGCCAGCAGCACCCAGGGTGGAAGTGAAAAACTGTTTTTT	CASSTQGGSEKLFF
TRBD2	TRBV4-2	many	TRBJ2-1	TGTGCCAGCAGCGGATATCTAGCGGGAGGGTACAATGAGCAGTTCTTC	CASSGYLAGGYNEQFF
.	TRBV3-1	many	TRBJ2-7	TGTGCCAGCAGCCGATCCTACGAGCAGTACTTC	CASSRSYEQYF
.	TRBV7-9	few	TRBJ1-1	TGTGCCAGCAGCTTTGCGGGGGGCCACACTGAAGCTTTCTTT	CASSFAGGHTEAFF
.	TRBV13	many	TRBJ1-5	TGTGCCAGCAGCTTGTTCGGGGGCAATCAGCCCCAGCATTTT	CASSLFGGNQPQHF
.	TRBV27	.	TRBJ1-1	TGTGCCAGCAGTAATAACACTGAAGCTTTCTTT	CASSNNTEAFF
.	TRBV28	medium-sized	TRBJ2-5	TGTGCCAGCAGTCGAGAGACCCAGTACTTC	CASSRETQYF
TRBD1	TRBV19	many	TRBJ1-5	TGTGCCAGTACCCTCCTCCGACAGGGCGGAAATAGCAATCAGCCCCAGCATTTT	CASTLLRQGGNSNQPQHF
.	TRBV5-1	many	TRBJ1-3	TGCGCCAGCAGCTTGGATGGGGGCTCTGGAAACACCATATATTTT	CASSLDGGSGNTIYF
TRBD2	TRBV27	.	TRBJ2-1	TGTGCCAGCAGTTTAAGCGGGAGGGCCCCTGAGCAGTTCTTC	CASSLSGRAPEQFF
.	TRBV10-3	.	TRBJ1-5	TGTGCAACCTCTACGGGTCAGACAATGAATCAGCCCCAGCATTTT	CATSTGQTMNQPQHF
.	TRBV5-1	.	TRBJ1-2	TGCGCCAGCAGCTCAGGGACTTTAAACTATGGCTACACCTTC	CASSSGTLNYGYTF
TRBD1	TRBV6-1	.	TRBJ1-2	TGTGCCAGCAGGGAGCAGGGGGAGGCTAACTATGGCTACACCTTC	CASREQGEANYGYTF
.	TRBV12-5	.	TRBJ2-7	TGTGCTAGTGGTTTGGAGCGGGCGAACTCCTACGAGCAGTACTTC	CASGLERANSYEQYF
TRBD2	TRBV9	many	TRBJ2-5	TGTGCCAGCAGCGTAGGTAGCGGGAGGGCCGTGGAGACCCAGTACTTC	CASSVGSGRAVETQYF
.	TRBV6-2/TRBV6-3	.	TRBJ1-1	TGTGCCAGCAGTACCGACGGGGTTTACGCTGAAGCTTTCTTT	CASSTDGVYAEAFF
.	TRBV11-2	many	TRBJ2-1	TGTGCCAGCAGCTTACTTGCGGAGAACTACAATGAGCAGTTCTTC	CASSLLAENYNEQFF
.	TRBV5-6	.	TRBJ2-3	TGTGCCAGCAGCCCGGCCGGGCTAAGTAGCACAGATACGCAGTATTTT	CASSPAGLSSTDTQYF
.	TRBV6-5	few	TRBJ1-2	TGTGCCAGCAGTTACTCGACCCACAGCAATGGCTACACCTTC	CASSYSTHSNGYTF
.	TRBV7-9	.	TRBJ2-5	TGTGCCAGCAGCTTGTGGACGGGATCAATAGGGGGGACCAGGTACTTC	CASSLWTGSIGGTRYF
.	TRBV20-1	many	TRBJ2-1	TGCAGTGCCCCGGGACAACCCTTAGGGTACGACAATGAGCAGTTCTTC	CSAPGQPLGYDNEQFF
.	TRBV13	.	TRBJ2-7	TGTGCCAGCAGCGGGTGGGACTACGAGCAGTACTTC	CASSGWDYEQYF
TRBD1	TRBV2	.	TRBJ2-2	TGTGCCTGCAGGGGACAGGGGGTTGGCGGGGAGCTGTTTTTT	CACRGQGVGGELFF
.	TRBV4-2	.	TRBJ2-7	TGTACCAGCAGCCCCCTTACCGGCTCGGGGGAATCCTACGAGCAGTACTTC	CTSSPLTGSGESYEQYF
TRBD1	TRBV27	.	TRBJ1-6	TGTGCCAGCAGCTTCAGACAGGGATATAATTCACCCCTCCACTTT	CASSFRQGYNSPLHF
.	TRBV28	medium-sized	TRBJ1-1	TGTGCCAGCAGTTGGGCCCGGGGAGACACTGAAGCTTTCTTT	CASSWARGDTEAFF
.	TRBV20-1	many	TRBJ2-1	TGCAGTGCTAGAGATACCCGGGGGAGGTTAAATGAGCAGTTCTTC	CSARDTRGRLNEQFF
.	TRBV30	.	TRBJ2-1	TGTGCCTGCGAGGAGCAGTTCTTC	CACEEQFF
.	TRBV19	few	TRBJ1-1	TGTGCCAGTAGACCGGGACTTCACACTGAAGCTTTCTTT	CASRPGLHTEAFF
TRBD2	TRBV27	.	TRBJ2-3	TGTGCCAGCAGTACAAGGACTAGCGACCGCACGGATACGCAGTATTTT	CASSTRTSDRTDTQYF
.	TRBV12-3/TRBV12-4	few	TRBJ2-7	TGTGACAGCAGTTTTGGGGACTACGAGCAGTACTTC	CDSSFGDYEQYF
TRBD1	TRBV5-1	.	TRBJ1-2	TGCGCCAGCAGCTTGTCGGGACAGACCCGGGAGGGCTACACCTTC	CASSLSGQTREGYTF
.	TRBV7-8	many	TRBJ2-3	TGTGCCAGCACCACCGGAGATACGCAGTATTTT	CASTTGDTQYF
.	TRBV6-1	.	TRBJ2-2	TGTGCCAGCATCCTCGGGACATGGTCTCCCGGGGAGCTGTTTTTT	CASILGTWSPGELFF
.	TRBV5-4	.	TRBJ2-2	TGTGCCAGCAGCTCGAAGCTTATAGGAGGGTCCGGGGAGCTGTTTTTT	CASSSKLIGGSGELFF
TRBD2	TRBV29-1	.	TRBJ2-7	TGCAGCGGGTCGACTAGCGGGTCCTACGAGCAGTACTTC	CSGSTSGSYEQYF
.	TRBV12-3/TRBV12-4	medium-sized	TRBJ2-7	TGTGCCAGCAGTAACTACGAGCAGTACTTC	CASSNYEQYF
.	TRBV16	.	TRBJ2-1	TGTGCCAGCAGCCCGGCGGGATCCTACAATGAGCAGTTCTTC	CASSPAGSYNEQFF
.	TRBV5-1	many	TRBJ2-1	TGCGCCAGCAGCTTGGTAACAGGGATGAATGAGCAGTTCTTC	CASSLVTGMNEQFF
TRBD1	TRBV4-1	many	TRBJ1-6	TGCGCCAGCAGCCAACAGGACAGGTTTGGCTCACCCCTCCACTTT	CASSQQDRFGSPLHF
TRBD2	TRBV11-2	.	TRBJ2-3	TGTGCCAGCAGCTTAGTGGAACGGGGGGGCCCCAATACGCAGTATTTT	CASSLVERGGPNTQYF
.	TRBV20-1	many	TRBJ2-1	TGCAGTGCTAGAGTGGTGGGGATGGGCTCCAATGAGCAGTTCTTC	CSARVVGMGSNEQFF
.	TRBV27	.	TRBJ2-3	TGTGCCAGTAGTAAGGGTTCTACTAGCACAGATACGCAGTATTTT	CASSKGSTSTDTQYF
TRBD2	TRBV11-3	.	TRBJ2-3	TGTGCCAGCAGCCCAAGGACTAGCTTCACAGATACGCAGTATTTT	CASSPRTSFTDTQYF
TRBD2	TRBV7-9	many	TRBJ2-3	TGTGCCAGCAGCTTAGGACTAGCGGGGGAGGCAGATACGCAGTATTTT	CASSLGLAGEADTQYF
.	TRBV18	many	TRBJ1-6	TGTGCCAGCTCACGGGCAGGGGATAATTCACCCCTCCACTTT	CASSRAGDNSPLHF
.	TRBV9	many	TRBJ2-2	TGTGCCAGCAGCGCCGGCGGGACCCACACCGGGGAGCTGTTTTTT	CASSAGGTHTGELFF
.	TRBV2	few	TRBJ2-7	TGTGCCAGCATTAGAGGCTGGGGTGGCTACGAGCAGTACTTC	CASIRGWGGYEQYF
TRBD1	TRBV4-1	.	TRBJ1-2	TGCGCCAGCAGCCAAGATCCCGCAGGGGGGGTAAACGGCTACACCTTC	CASSQDPAGGVNGYTF
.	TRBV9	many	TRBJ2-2	TGTGCCAGCAGCGTACAAGGGACAAACACCGGGGAGCTGTTTTTT	CASSVQGTNTGELFF
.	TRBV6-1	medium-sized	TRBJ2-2	TGTGCCAGCAGTGAAGCGTTCTCGAGAACCGGGGAGCTGTTTTTT	CASSEAFSRTGELFF
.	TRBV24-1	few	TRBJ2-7	TGTGCCACCAGTGACCGAGTAGGCGGTACTACCTACGAGCAGTACTTC	CATSDRVGGTTYEQYF
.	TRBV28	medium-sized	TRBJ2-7	TGTGCCAGCAGCTTCCTCTACGAGCAGTACTTC	CASSFLYEQYF